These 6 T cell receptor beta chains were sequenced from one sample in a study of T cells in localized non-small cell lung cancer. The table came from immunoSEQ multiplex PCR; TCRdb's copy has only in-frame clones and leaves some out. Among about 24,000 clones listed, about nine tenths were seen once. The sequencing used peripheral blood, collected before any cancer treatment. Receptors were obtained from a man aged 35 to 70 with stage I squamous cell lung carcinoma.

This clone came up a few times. The CDR3 coding sequence is TGTGCCAGCAGTGGACAGGGAATGGGAGGCTACACCTTC. It is translated as CASSGQGMGGYTF. The V gene is TRBV2, the J gene TRBJ1-2, with TRBD1 identical over 7 bases. CDR1 SNHLY and CDR2 FYNNEI come from the germline V gene. CDR3 length equals 13 residues. The V gene end was trimmed by 4 bases and the J gene end by 8 bases; junction bases not matched to a gene: 7.

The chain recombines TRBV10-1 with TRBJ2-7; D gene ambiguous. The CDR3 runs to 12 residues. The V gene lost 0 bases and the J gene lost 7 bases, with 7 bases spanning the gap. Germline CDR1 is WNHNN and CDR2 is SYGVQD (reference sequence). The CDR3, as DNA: TGCGCCAGCAGTGAGTCTTGGGATGAGCAGTACTTC. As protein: CASSESWDEQYF.

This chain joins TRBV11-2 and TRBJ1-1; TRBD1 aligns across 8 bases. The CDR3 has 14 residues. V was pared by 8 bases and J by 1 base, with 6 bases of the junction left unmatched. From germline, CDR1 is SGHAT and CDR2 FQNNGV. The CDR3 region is CASCPGQGNTEAFF. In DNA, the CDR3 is TGTGCCAGCTGTCCTGGACAGGGGAACACTGAAGCTTTCTTT. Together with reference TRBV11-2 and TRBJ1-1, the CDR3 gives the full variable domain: EAGVAQSPRYKIIEKRQSVAFWCNPISGHATLYWYQQILGQGPKLLIQFQNNGVVDDSQLPKDRFSAERLKGVDSTLKIQPAKLEDSAVYLCASCPGQGNTEAFFGQGTRLTVV.

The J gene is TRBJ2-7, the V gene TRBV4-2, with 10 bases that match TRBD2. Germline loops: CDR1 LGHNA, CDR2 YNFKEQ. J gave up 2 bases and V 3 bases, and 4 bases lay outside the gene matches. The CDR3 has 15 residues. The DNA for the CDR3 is TGTGCCAGCAGCCACGGACTAGCGGACCCCTACGAGCAGTACTTC. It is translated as CASSHGLADPYEQYF.

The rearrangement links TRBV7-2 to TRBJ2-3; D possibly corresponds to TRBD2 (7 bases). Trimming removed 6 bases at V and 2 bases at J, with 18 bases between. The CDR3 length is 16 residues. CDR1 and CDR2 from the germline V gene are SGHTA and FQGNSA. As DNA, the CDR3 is TGTGCCAGCAGTCATCAGGGGAGCGGGGCCACAGATACGCAGTATTTT. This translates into CASSHQGSGATDTQYF.

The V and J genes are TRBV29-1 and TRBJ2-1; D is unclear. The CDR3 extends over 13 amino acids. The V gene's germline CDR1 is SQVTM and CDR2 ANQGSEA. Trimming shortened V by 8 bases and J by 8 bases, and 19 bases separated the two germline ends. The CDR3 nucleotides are TGCAGCCTCAAGCCCTCCGGTGGAGATGAGCAGTTCTTC. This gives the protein CSLKPSGGDEQFF.